Included here is one T cell receptor (beta chain) sequence, with context. The sample comes from a study of T cells of healthy individuals. Via MiXCR, TCRdb re-called the 5' RACE reads, giving one row per CDR3 protein. Of nearly 100,000 distinct CDR3 sequences listed, around 17% are singletons. The TCR originated in a human donor in good health.

The CDR3 sequence is CASSLGNSNQPQHF. Written as DNA, the CDR3 is TGCGCCAGCAGCTTAGGTAATAGCAATCAGCCCCAGCATTTT. This sequence joins TRBV5-1 and TRBJ1-5; D unresolved. The V end lost 2 bases, the J end lost 0 bases, and 6 bases lay between the germline ends. The CDR3 runs 14 residues. The germline V gene has CDR1 SGHRS and CDR2 YFSETQ.